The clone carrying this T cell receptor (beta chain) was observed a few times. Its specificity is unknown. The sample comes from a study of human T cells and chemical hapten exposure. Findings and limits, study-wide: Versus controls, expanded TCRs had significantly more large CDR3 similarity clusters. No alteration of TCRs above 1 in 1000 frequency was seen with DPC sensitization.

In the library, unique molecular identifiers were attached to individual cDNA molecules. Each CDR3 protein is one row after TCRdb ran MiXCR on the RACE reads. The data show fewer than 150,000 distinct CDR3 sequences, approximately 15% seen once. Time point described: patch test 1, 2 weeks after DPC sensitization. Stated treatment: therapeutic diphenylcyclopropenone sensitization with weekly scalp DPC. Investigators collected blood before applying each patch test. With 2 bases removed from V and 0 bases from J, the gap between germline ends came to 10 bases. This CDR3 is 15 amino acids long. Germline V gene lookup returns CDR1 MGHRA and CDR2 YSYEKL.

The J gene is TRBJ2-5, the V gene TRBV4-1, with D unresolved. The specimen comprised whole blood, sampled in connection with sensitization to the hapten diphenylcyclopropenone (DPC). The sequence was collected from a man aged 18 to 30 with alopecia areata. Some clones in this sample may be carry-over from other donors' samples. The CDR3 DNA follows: TGCGCCAGCAGCCAACAGGAGCGTTACCAAGAGACCCAGTACTTC. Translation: CASSQQERYQETQYF.